This T cell receptor beta chain comes out of a study of blood T cell repertoires in COVID-19 (dated by TCRdb to the early 2020s). For the wider study: Samples from collaborators originated in the United States, Italy and Spain and spanned both the acute and convalescent phases of COVID-19. The material from the prospective study consisted of cDNA or gDNA derived from T cells, B-cell-depleted T cells, or PBMCs. Deeply sampled blood TCRbeta repertoires from subjects exposed to, actively infected with, or recovered from COVID-19 were included in the dataset. The repertoires were made available in a free public database intended to serve as a resource for research on the immune response to SARS-CoV-2. The samples were drawn from the first 160 participants of the ongoing ImmuneRACE study and from 950 to 1,500 subjects provided by 6 global collaborators. Sample metadata almost always included a de-identified subject ID, COVID-19 status, age in years and sex. HLA class I and class II types, where available, came from metadata supplied by the sample provider rather than from assay-based typing.

Whole blood was collected in K2EDTA tubes by collaborating institutions according to the institutions' own protocols. For TCRbeta analysis, collaborator samples were shipped as frozen whole blood, as isolated PBMCs, or as DNA extracted from either sample type. This clone was recorded only once. Its binding antigen is unknown. Base-call qualities are not available, and no considerably larger clone is one nucleotide away. Study-wide conclusions, independent of this receptor: Clinical and demographic metadata were provided uncurated, with the amount varying by source and participant.

V drops 8 bases and J drops 2 bases, leaving 3 bases in between. Taken from cysteine to phenylalanine, the CDR3 has 11 residues. Kept here is only the CDR3 DNA, which spans 33 bases and is read in frame from base 1. The CDR1 and CDR2 encoded by the germline V gene (reference sequence) are MNHEY and SMNVEV. TCRbeta CDR3 regions were amplified from genomic DNA by means of the immunoSEQ Assay, a bias-controlled multiplex PCR. Regarding the original processing steps: The number of nucleated cells in each sample was estimated from the amplification of reference gene primers within the assay. To quantify the absolute abundance of each unique TCRbeta CDR3 rearrangement, sequence reads were collapsed and filtered. Productive Simpson clonality was computed per sample as the square root of Simpson's diversity index over productive rearrangements. The immuneACCESS repertoire file appears here via TCRdb, limited to in-frame rearrangements. These files lack a portion of the clones; in checked studies, under half of the deficit traces to unresolved V genes, and the cause of the others is not known. V, J and clone size are taken as reported in that table, and D and trimming were inferred from the DNA itself. The sample table shows approximately 91,000 clones, and 75% to 85% are seen once. The ten most abundant clones make up roughly a quarter of the sample.

Sample: peripheral blood. The sequence derives from a man in his 70s with acute or convalescent COVID-19. Recombination connected TRBV27 to TRBJ2-2; the D gene is unclear. The encoded CDR3 is CASPNTGELFF. DNA sequence: TGTGCCAGCCCAAACACCGGGGAGCTGTTTTTT.